This TCR beta chain stems from a study of blood T cell repertoires in COVID-19. Study members were between roughly 18 and 100 years old and lived in 25 or so US regions. V was clipped by 3 bases and J by 4 bases; unmatched bases: 3. The CDR3 runs to 13 residues. Germline lookup yields CDR1 GTSNPN and CDR2 SVGIG (reference sequence). This clone was seen a single time. Some clones are missing from TCRdb's copy, which holds only in-frame ones; the method was immunoSEQ multiplex PCR. This sample has more than 350,000 clones, with over 75% found just once. The TCR comes from a young man who had recovered from COVID-19. The V gene is TRBV30, the J gene TRBJ2-7; 10 positions match TRBD1. Sequencing input: PBMCs or T cells enriched from blood (not recorded which). The CDR3 protein is CAWRTGGAYEQYF. Written as DNA, the CDR3 is TGTGCCTGGAGGACAGGGGGCGCTTACGAGCAGTACTTC.